The subject of this entry is one TCR beta chain. These data originate in a study of T cell responses to AZD1222 COVID-19 vaccine. Sequenced by immunoSEQ multiplex PCR; TCRdb stores in-frame clones only, minus some. The sample holds about 140,000 clones, approximately 93% seen once. J lost 0 bases, V lost 1 base, and 7 bases had no gene match. CDR1 is KGHSH, CDR2 LQKENI, per germline. CDR3 size: 18 residues. The V gene is TRBV18, the J gene TRBJ2-2, with TRBD2 identical over 8 bases. The sample consisted of peripheral blood, taken after recovery from COVID-19. The sequence came from an adult who had recovered from COVID-19. In DNA, the CDR3 is TGTGCCAGCTCACCACGTGTAGGTAGCGGGACGAACACCGGGGAGCTGTTTTTT. This gives the protein CASSPRVGSGTNTGELFF.